The sequence of this T cell receptor (beta chain) was determined in a study of breast tumors, draining lymph nodes, adjacent tissues. This CDR3 is 15 amino acids long. Germline V gene sequence: CDR1 MNHEY, CDR2 SVGEGT. J lost 14 bases, V lost 6 bases, and 20 bases had no gene match. Samples came from axillary lymph nodes draining the breast cancer. TCRdb reprocessed the multiplex PCR reads via MiXCR and lists one record per CDR3 protein. The sample consists of tens of thousands of distinct CDR3 sequences, roughly 19% of them appearing once. The sequenced material came from axillary lymph node tissue. This TCR came from a female donor with breast cancer. Some clones in this sample may be carry-over from other donors' samples. The V gene is TRBV6-2 or TRBV6-3, the J gene TRBJ2-3, with 7 bases fitting TRBD1. Here the CDR3 DNA reads TGTGCCAGCAGCGTGACAGGGTCCAGCACAGATACACGGTATTTT. Protein product: CASSVTGSSTDTRYF.